This T cell receptor beta chain was obtained from a study of blood T cell repertoires in COVID-19. Germline loops: CDR1 SGHAT, CDR2 FQNNGV. The CDR3 loop spans 18 amino acids. The J segment lost 3 bases and the V segment lost 4 bases, leaving 16 bases of the junction unmatched. Repertoires were generated with immunoSEQ multiplex PCR, while TCRdb's copy carries only in-frame clones and drops some. Among 50,000 to 65,000 clones, 80% to 90% were seen once, and the ten largest hold just under 6.5%. This receptor was taken from a human donor in a cohort sampled during active COVID-19. This chain connects TRBV11-2 to TRBJ2-7; 9 nucleotides line up with TRBD2. Material for sequencing was peripheral blood. The CDR3 DNA follows: TGTGCCAGCAGCTGGACGGCTAGCGGGGCTCTTAGTAACTACGAGCAGTACTTC. It encodes CASSWTASGALSNYEQYF.